A selection of T cell receptor beta chains follows, all from one sample in a study of OX40 agonist ivuxolimab in advanced cancers. Produced via immunoSEQ multiplex PCR; TCRdb's table is partial and in-frame only. The sample carries 30,000 or so clones, roughly three quarters recorded once. The sequencing used CD4+ or CD8+ T cells sorted from blood, collected in a trial of the OX40 agonist ivuxolimab. These receptors all come from an adult with an advanced solid tumor such as melanoma, head and neck, liver or kidney cancer. Each CDR3 is given with its conserved first and last residue. The D gene is left open where the match is weak. Clone size, where shown, is once, few, many, or a class for clones that have expanded.

clone_size: .; v_call: TRBV7-8; d_call: .; j_call: TRBJ2-1; cdr3_nt: TGTGCCAGCAGCCCCGGGGGACCGCTTCTTGGGCAGTTCTTC; cdr3_aa: CASSPGGPLLGQFF
clone_size: .; v_call: TRBV11-1; d_call: TRBD1; j_call: TRBJ1-2; cdr3_nt: TGTGCCAGCAGCCCCCCCGGGACAGGGGATGGCTACACCTTC; cdr3_aa: CASSPPGTGDGYTF
clone_size: .; v_call: TRBV4-2; d_call: .; j_call: TRBJ2-2; cdr3_nt: TGTGCCAGCAGTAAGGTGGAGATAGGATCCGGGGAGCTGTTTTTT; cdr3_aa: CASSKVEIGSGELFF
clone_size: once; v_call: TRBV4-1; d_call: .; j_call: TRBJ2-3; cdr3_nt: TGCGCCAGCAGCCCGCTCGGGACAGATACGCAGTATTTT; cdr3_aa: CASSPLGTDTQYF
clone_size: .; v_call: TRBV7-9; d_call: .; j_call: TRBJ2-3; cdr3_nt: TGTGCCAGCAGCCCTAGGACAAATCGCACAGATACGCAGTATTTT; cdr3_aa: CASSPRTNRTDTQYF
clone_size: few; v_call: TRBV29-1; d_call: TRBD1; j_call: TRBJ2-7; cdr3_nt: TGCAGCGACGGACAGGGGGCGAGGGAGCAGTACTTC; cdr3_aa: CSDGQGAREQYF
clone_size: .; v_call: TRBV5-5; d_call: .; j_call: TRBJ1-6; cdr3_nt: TGTGCCAGCAGCTTGCAAGGGGACGGTTCACCCCTCCACTTT; cdr3_aa: CASSLQGDGSPLHF
clone_size: .; v_call: TRBV5-4; d_call: .; j_call: TRBJ2-1; cdr3_nt: TGTGCCAGCAGTTCCGGGCTGCGGAATGAGCAGTTCTTC; cdr3_aa: CASSSGLRNEQFF
clone_size: once; v_call: TRBV11-2; d_call: .; j_call: TRBJ1-4; cdr3_nt: TGTGCCAGCAGCCGCGACAGGAATGAAAAACTGTTTTTT; cdr3_aa: CASSRDRNEKLFF
clone_size: few; v_call: TRBV5-1; d_call: .; j_call: TRBJ2-1; cdr3_nt: TGCGCCAGCAGCTTGGTGGGGGGAACCTACAATGAGCAGTTCTTC; cdr3_aa: CASSLVGGTYNEQFF
clone_size: .; v_call: TRBV6-1; d_call: .; j_call: TRBJ1-6; cdr3_nt: TGTGCCAGCAGTTTGGGGACTGCCGATAATTCACCCCTCCACTTT; cdr3_aa: CASSLGTADNSPLHF
clone_size: .; v_call: TRBV2; d_call: .; j_call: TRBJ2-7; cdr3_nt: TGTGCCAGCCTAGCACAGCCTCGAACCTACGAGCAGTACTTC; cdr3_aa: CASLAQPRTYEQYF
clone_size: .; v_call: TRBV29-1; d_call: TRBD1; j_call: TRBJ2-3; cdr3_nt: TGCAGCGTTGAAGATGCTAATCAGAGAGGGGGCACCACAGATACGCAGTATTTT; cdr3_aa: CSVEDANQRGGTTDTQYF
clone_size: .; v_call: TRBV6-5; d_call: TRBD1; j_call: TRBJ1-2; cdr3_nt: TGTGCCAGCAGTTATCGTGCCGGCGGACAGGTCCGCTACACCTTC; cdr3_aa: CASSYRAGGQVRYTF
clone_size: .; v_call: TRBV6-9; d_call: .; j_call: TRBJ1-1; cdr3_nt: TGTGCCAGCAGTTACACCACCGGAGAGGACACTGAAGCTTTCTTT; cdr3_aa: CASSYTTGEDTEAFF
clone_size: once; v_call: TRBV7-9; d_call: .; j_call: TRBJ2-3; cdr3_nt: TGTGCCAGCAGCTTAGGTCAGGGAGGCACAGATACGCAGTATTTT; cdr3_aa: CASSLGQGGTDTQYF
clone_size: once; v_call: TRBV2; d_call: .; j_call: TRBJ2-5; cdr3_nt: TGTGCCAGCCAACGGGACTCGGGGGAGACCCAGTACTTC; cdr3_aa: CASQRDSGETQYF
clone_size: few; v_call: TRBV29-1; d_call: TRBD1; j_call: TRBJ1-1; cdr3_nt: TGCAGCGTTCGGACAGGGACGGGTTCTGAAGCTTTCTTT; cdr3_aa: CSVRTGTGSEAFF
clone_size: .; v_call: TRBV4-1; d_call: .; j_call: TRBJ2-7; cdr3_nt: TGCGCCAGCAGCCACTATCTCGGTGGCTACGAGCAGTACTTC; cdr3_aa: CASSHYLGGYEQYF
clone_size: .; v_call: TRBV10-2; d_call: .; j_call: TRBJ2-7; cdr3_nt: TGCGCCAGCACCCGGGACCGCTACGAGCAGTACTTC; cdr3_aa: CASTRDRYEQYF
clone_size: .; v_call: TRBV5-4; d_call: .; j_call: TRBJ2-4; cdr3_nt: TGTGCCAGCAGCTTTGGGGGTTCAGCCAAAAACATTCAGTACTTC; cdr3_aa: CASSFGGSAKNIQYF
clone_size: .; v_call: TRBV2; d_call: TRBD2; j_call: TRBJ2-7; cdr3_nt: TGTGCCAGTACGCCGGCGGGGGACGAGCAGTACTTC; cdr3_aa: CASTPAGDEQYF
clone_size: .; v_call: TRBV5-5; d_call: TRBD2; j_call: TRBJ2-5; cdr3_nt: TGTGCCAGCAGCTTGGAACTAGCGGGGGGCGCGGGGCAAGAGACCCAGTACTTC; cdr3_aa: CASSLELAGGAGQETQYF
clone_size: .; v_call: TRBV27; d_call: .; j_call: TRBJ1-1; cdr3_nt: TGTGCCAGCAGTGCCACTAGGAACACTGAAGCTTTCTTT; cdr3_aa: CASSATRNTEAFF
clone_size: .; v_call: TRBV30; d_call: TRBD1; j_call: TRBJ2-5; cdr3_nt: TGTGCCTGGAGTCCGGGGGGACAGGGGCGAGAGACCCAGTACTTC; cdr3_aa: CAWSPGGQGRETQYF
clone_size: .; v_call: TRBV6-4; d_call: TRBD2; j_call: TRBJ2-1; cdr3_nt: TGTGCCAGCAGCCCGCGGACTAGCGGGGGGGACTACAATGAGCAGTTCTTC; cdr3_aa: CASSPRTSGGDYNEQFF
clone_size: .; v_call: TRBV5-5; d_call: .; j_call: TRBJ1-5; cdr3_nt: TGTGCCAGCAGCCGGGACACCGGCAATCAGCCCCAGCATTTT; cdr3_aa: CASSRDTGNQPQHF
clone_size: .; v_call: TRBV11-2; d_call: TRBD2; j_call: TRBJ2-1; cdr3_nt: TGTGCCAGCAGCCGCAGCCCCCTAGCGGGAGAAGGAGAGCAGTTCTTC; cdr3_aa: CASSRSPLAGEGEQFF
clone_size: .; v_call: TRBV18; d_call: TRBD1; j_call: TRBJ1-4; cdr3_nt: TGTGCCAGCTCACCTCTTGGACAGGGGACTAATGAAAAACTGTTTTTT; cdr3_aa: CASSPLGQGTNEKLFF
clone_size: few; v_call: TRBV19; d_call: .; j_call: TRBJ2-7; cdr3_nt: TGTGCCAGTAGCCTCGGGACCCTTGGGGAGCAGTACTTC; cdr3_aa: CASSLGTLGEQYF
clone_size: once; v_call: TRBV28; d_call: .; j_call: TRBJ2-7; cdr3_nt: TGTGCCAGCACCCAGACCGGTCCTTGGAACGAGCAGTACTTC; cdr3_aa: CASTQTGPWNEQYF
clone_size: .; v_call: TRBV27; d_call: .; j_call: TRBJ2-1; cdr3_nt: TGTGCCAGCAGTTTAGACAGGAGCTACAATGAGCAGTTCTTC; cdr3_aa: CASSLDRSYNEQFF
clone_size: .; v_call: TRBV28; d_call: .; j_call: TRBJ2-1; cdr3_nt: TGTGCCAGCCTTCGTGCAGGGGCCTACAATGAGCAGTTCTTC; cdr3_aa: CASLRAGAYNEQFF
clone_size: .; v_call: TRBV6-1; d_call: .; j_call: TRBJ1-5; cdr3_nt: TGTGCCAGCAGTGGACACCTTGATCAGCCCCAGCATTTT; cdr3_aa: CASSGHLDQPQHF
clone_size: .; v_call: TRBV9; d_call: TRBD1; j_call: TRBJ1-4; cdr3_nt: TGTGCCAGCAGCGTATCAGGGGGCCGGAATGAAAAACTGTTTTTT; cdr3_aa: CASSVSGGRNEKLFF
clone_size: .; v_call: TRBV6-6; d_call: .; j_call: TRBJ1-4; cdr3_nt: TGTGCCAGCAGCCCGGATCAGGGACTTAATGAAAAACTGTTTTTT; cdr3_aa: CASSPDQGLNEKLFF
clone_size: .; v_call: TRBV2; d_call: .; j_call: TRBJ2-4; cdr3_nt: TGTGCCAGTGAACATCCCTCAATAGCCAAAAACATTCAGTACTTC; cdr3_aa: CASEHPSIAKNIQYF
clone_size: few; v_call: TRBV28; d_call: .; j_call: TRBJ2-1; cdr3_nt: TGTGCCAGCAGCGGCCCCTCCCTCCAGGGCACTGAGCAGTTCTTC; cdr3_aa: CASSGPSLQGTEQFF
clone_size: .; v_call: TRBV18; d_call: .; j_call: TRBJ2-3; cdr3_nt: TGTGCCAGCTCCCTGCTCGGGGTTTCGGGGGATACGCAGTATTTT; cdr3_aa: CASSLLGVSGDTQYF
clone_size: .; v_call: TRBV5-1; d_call: .; j_call: TRBJ2-7; cdr3_nt: TGCGCCAGCAGCTTGGGAGTATACTACGAGCAGTACTTC; cdr3_aa: CASSLGVYYEQYF
clone_size: .; v_call: TRBV5-6; d_call: TRBD1; j_call: TRBJ2-7; cdr3_nt: TGTGCCAGCAGCGACCCCGGGACAGGGCCCTACGAGCAGTACTTC; cdr3_aa: CASSDPGTGPYEQYF
clone_size: .; v_call: TRBV4-1; d_call: .; j_call: TRBJ1-4; cdr3_nt: TGCGCCAGCAGCCAAGGTTGGAGTGAGGATGAAAAACTGTTTTTT; cdr3_aa: CASSQGWSEDEKLFF
clone_size: once; v_call: TRBV7-6; d_call: .; j_call: TRBJ2-2; cdr3_nt: TGTGCCAGCAGCTTAAAACCGGTTACCCGATACACCGGGGAGCTGTTTTTT; cdr3_aa: CASSLKPVTRYTGELFF
clone_size: .; v_call: TRBV6-1; d_call: .; j_call: TRBJ1-2; cdr3_nt: TGTGCCAGCAGCCCGACAGCCTATGGCTACACCTTC; cdr3_aa: CASSPTAYGYTF
clone_size: .; v_call: TRBV19; d_call: .; j_call: TRBJ2-3; cdr3_nt: TGTGCCAGTAGTATAGATCGGGGAGATACGCAGTATTTT; cdr3_aa: CASSIDRGDTQYF
clone_size: .; v_call: TRBV14; d_call: TRBD2; j_call: TRBJ2-1; cdr3_nt: TGTGCCAGCAGCCAGTTCTTAGCGGGGGGGCCGCGGGAGCAGTTCTTC; cdr3_aa: CASSQFLAGGPREQFF
clone_size: .; v_call: TRBV2; d_call: .; j_call: TRBJ2-7; cdr3_nt: TGTGCCACCCGGGGTGCATACGAGCAGTACTTC; cdr3_aa: CATRGAYEQYF
clone_size: .; v_call: TRBV5-4; d_call: .; j_call: TRBJ1-2; cdr3_nt: TGTGCCAGCAGCTTGGGGGGGTCTTCCTATGGCTACACCTTC; cdr3_aa: CASSLGGSSYGYTF